This TCR beta chain emerged from a study of Graves' ophthalmopathy and Graves' hyperthyroidism. The CDR3 is made up of 15 amino acids. The trim removed 0 bases at V and 6 bases at J, leaving 6 bases unmatched. CDR1 and CDR2 (germline): LGHNA, YSLEER. The authors amplified TCR beta CDR3 regions, and they did so from RNA transcripts for repertoire sequencing. First-round RT-PCR relied on HTBI primers, and a second-round multiplex PCR came next. A single record per CDR3 protein comes from TCRdb applying MiXCR to the multiplex PCR reads. Of 340,000 or so distinct CDR3 sequences listed, roughly a sixth are singletons. The study, taken as a whole, reports: Most thyroid clonotypes expanded beyond 0.001 frequency were also found in blood.

This clonotype was seen ten or more times. Its antigen is still unknown. The clonotype comes from an adult man with Graves' ophthalmopathy. Sequencing input: peripheral blood. This chain joins TRBV4-3 and TRBJ2-7; 9 nucleotides match TRBD1. The CDR3 loop is CASSQDSQGAVEQYF. The CDR3 nucleotides read TGCGCCAGCAGCCAAGATTCACAGGGGGCGGTCGAGCAGTACTTC.